This TCR beta chain stems from a study of Ad26.COV2.S vaccination and SARS-CoV-2 variants. Whole-study results and caveats: The TCR breadth and depth analyses may have produced an underestimate of total T cell responses.

The CDR3 runs to 15 residues. The V segment lost 5 bases and the J segment 7 bases; nucleotides outside the gene matches: 11. The germline V gene has CDR1 MDHEN and CDR2 SYDVKM. A remark on this clone: Antigen: not known.

Generated by immunoSEQ multiplex PCR, the TCRdb table keeps only in-frame clones and is missing some. The repertoire holds about 180,000 clones, with around 85% as singletons. The rearrangement uses TRBV28 and TRBJ1-5, with TRBD1 identical over 7 bases. The source of this sequence is a human donor who had recovered from COVID-19. The sequencing here drew on peripheral blood, taken after recovery from COVID-19. Here the CDR3 reads CASSPPDRAGQPQHF. DNA for the CDR3: TGTGCCAGCAGTCCTCCAGACAGGGCTGGACAGCCCCAGCATTTT.